This T cell receptor beta chain was recovered during a study of blood T cell repertoires in COVID-19. About the research overall: PBMCs, B-cell-depleted T cells, or T cells were the source of the cDNA or gDNA that made up the material.

Original processing methods: Amplifying reference gene primers gave estimates of nucleated cell counts. The table came from immunoSEQ multiplex PCR; TCRdb's copy has only in-frame clones and leaves some out. That table furnishes V, J and clone size, whereas the DNA furnished D and trimming. The data show 200,000 to 300,000 clones, approximately 88% seen once. The CDR3 extends over 13 amino acids. J was trimmed by 5 bases and V by 3 bases; bases with no gene match: 1. The germline gives CDR1 SGHVS, CDR2 FQNEAQ. This clone was found many times. Different DNA sequences within this sample yield the same CDR3. The age range of participants was 18 to 89 years, with residence in about two dozen US areas.

The receptor was derived from a woman aged 40 to 50 with acute COVID-19. The sample was PBMCs or T cells enriched from blood (not recorded which). V is TRBV7-8 and J is TRBJ1-5; 7 bases align to TRBD1. CDR3 sequence reads: CASSFDRDQPQHF. CDR3 coding DNA: TGTGCCAGCAGCTTTGACAGGGATCAGCCCCAGCATTTT.